This T cell receptor beta chain was captured by sequencing in a study of blood T cell repertoires in COVID-19. Looking at the study overall: COVID-19 samples, acute and convalescent, were from the United States, Italy and Spain. In each case, the material was cDNA or gDNA derived from T cells, B-cell-depleted T cells, or PBMCs.

Looked up from germline, CDR1 is LNHDA and CDR2 is SQIVND (reference sequence). The CDR3 has 14 residues. J gave up 7 bases and V 7 bases, and 10 bases lay outside the gene matches. As handled by the study authors: Estimation of nucleated cell counts relied on the amplification of reference gene primers. TCRdb keeps only in-frame clones here, not all; method: immunoSEQ multiplex PCR. V and J calls plus clone size are reproduced from that table; the DNA served to infer D and trimming. The sample carries 250,000 to 300,000 clones, approximately 91% recorded once. Patients at the Seattle site were enrolled during active infection and followed longitudinally.

This sequence originates from a woman younger than 45 with COVID-19, enrolled during active disease. Sequencing was carried out using peripheral blood. J is TRBJ1-5 and V is TRBV19, with 7 bases fitting TRBD1. The CDR3 reads CASTLQGFDQPQHF. The CDR3 nucleotides read TGTGCCAGTACTCTACAGGGGTTCGACCAGCCCCAGCATTTT.